The clone carrying this TCR beta chain was seen only once. Time point indicated: after dendritic cell vaccination, including at tumor progression/relapse. The data stem from a study of glioma-infiltrating T cells after dendritic cell vaccination. This table comes from immunoSEQ multiplex PCR, and its TCRdb copy is limited to in-frame clones, with some not included. The table includes over 90,000 clones, approximately 80% detected once. Trimming at V came to 5 bases and at J to 2 bases, leaving 2 bases not matched to a gene. Germline CDR1 LNHDA, CDR2 SQIVND (reference sequence). There are 14 residues in the CDR3.

The sequencing here drew on blood, taken after dendritic cell vaccination. This clonotype originated in a human donor with glioblastoma. The chain employs TRBV19 and TRBJ2-5, with 10 bases fitting TRBD2. The CDR3 DNA is TGTGCCAGTAGTTCTAGCGGGGGTCAAGAGACCCAGTACTTC. Protein sequence: CASSSSGGQETQYF.